A selection of T cell receptor beta chains follows, all from one sample in a study of response to subunit inactivated influenza vaccine. TCRdb ran MiXCR on the RT-PCR reads and lists one entry per CDR3 protein. The table lists 450,000 to 500,000 distinct CDR3 sequences, over 9.5% of them singletons. Sequences were derived from PBMCs from blood, sampled roughly 6 weeks after vaccination. Receptors were obtained from a man in his forties or fifties who received an inactivated influenza vaccine. Both conserved end residues are part of each CDR3. The D gene is left open where the match is weak. Where a row states a size, it is once, few, many or the class of an expanded clone; other rows omit it.

d_call: -
clone_size: many
j_call: TRBJ2-2
v_call: TRBV12-3/TRBV12-4
cdr3_aa: CASIGTWADTGELFF
cdr3_nt: TGTGCCAGCATCGGCACATGGGCCGACACCGGGGAGCTGTTTTTT

d_call: -
clone_size: -
j_call: TRBJ1-6
v_call: TRBV7-3
cdr3_aa: CASSLTGQGGSPLHF
cdr3_nt: TGTGCCAGCAGCTTAACTGGGCAGGGAGGTTCACCCCTCCACTTT

d_call: -
clone_size: few
j_call: TRBJ2-1
v_call: TRBV6-1
cdr3_aa: CASSEGGVSTMKQFF
cdr3_nt: TGTGCCAGCAGTGAAGGTGGGGTATCAACAATGAAGCAGTTCTTC

d_call: -
clone_size: few
j_call: TRBJ1-5
v_call: TRBV6-2/TRBV6-3
cdr3_aa: CASSFPIQPQHF
cdr3_nt: TGTGCCAGCAGTTTCCCAATTCAGCCCCAGCATTTT

d_call: -
clone_size: few
j_call: TRBJ2-3
v_call: TRBV20-1
cdr3_aa: CSASVKDTQYF
cdr3_nt: TGCAGTGCTAGTGTCAAAGATACGCAGTATTTT

d_call: TRBD1
clone_size: -
j_call: TRBJ2-1
v_call: TRBV3-1
cdr3_aa: CASSATGGAGNEQFF
cdr3_nt: TGTGCCAGCAGCGCGACAGGGGGCGCCGGGAATGAGCAGTTCTTC

d_call: -
clone_size: -
j_call: TRBJ2-6
v_call: TRBV7-9
cdr3_aa: CASSRGWVSGANVLTF
cdr3_nt: TGTGCCAGCAGCCGCGGCTGGGTCTCTGGGGCCAACGTCCTGACTTTC

d_call: -
clone_size: -
j_call: TRBJ2-2
v_call: TRBV3-1
cdr3_aa: CASSPNRAPGELFF
cdr3_nt: TGTGCCAGCAGCCCGAACAGGGCCCCCGGGGAGCTGTTTTTT

d_call: -
clone_size: many
j_call: TRBJ1-5
v_call: TRBV12-3/TRBV12-4
cdr3_aa: CASSGRNNQPQHF
cdr3_nt: TGTGCCAGCAGTGGCAGGAACAATCAGCCCCAGCATTTT

d_call: -
clone_size: few
j_call: TRBJ1-1
v_call: TRBV20-1
cdr3_aa: CSANLGAWDTEAFF
cdr3_nt: TGCAGTGCTAACCTGGGGGCCTGGGACACTGAAGCTTTCTTT

d_call: -
clone_size: few
j_call: TRBJ2-7
v_call: TRBV9
cdr3_aa: CANPCGFSYEQYF
cdr3_nt: TGTGCCAACCCCTGCGGCTTCTCCTACGAGCAGTACTTC

d_call: -
clone_size: few
j_call: TRBJ2-7
v_call: TRBV5-5
cdr3_aa: CASSLANGYEQYF
cdr3_nt: TGTGCCAGCAGCTTGGCCAATGGGTACGAGCAGTACTTC

d_call: -
clone_size: -
j_call: TRBJ1-1
v_call: TRBV6-2/TRBV6-3
cdr3_aa: CASSYIREAFF
cdr3_nt: TGTGCCAGCAGTTATATCCGAGAAGCTTTCTTT

d_call: TRBD2
clone_size: -
j_call: TRBJ2-2
v_call: TRBV29-1
cdr3_aa: CSPRTRLAGELFF
cdr3_nt: TGCAGCCCTAGGACTAGATTGGCCGGGGAGCTGTTTTTT

d_call: TRBD1
clone_size: -
j_call: TRBJ2-2
v_call: TRBV6-2/TRBV6-3
cdr3_aa: CASSVYPGQGRTGELFF
cdr3_nt: TGTGCCAGCAGTGTCTATCCGGGACAGGGGCGCACCGGGGAGCTGTTTTTT

d_call: -
clone_size: -
j_call: TRBJ1-2
v_call: TRBV5-1
cdr3_aa: CASSLAASAGYTF
cdr3_nt: TGCGCCAGCAGCTTGGCGGCTTCTGCCGGCTACACCTTC

d_call: -
clone_size: -
j_call: TRBJ2-5
v_call: TRBV7-9
cdr3_aa: CASSLVGSDQETQYF
cdr3_nt: TGTGCCAGCAGCTTAGTTGGCAGCGACCAAGAGACCCAGTACTTC

d_call: -
clone_size: -
j_call: TRBJ2-1
v_call: TRBV12-3/TRBV12-4
cdr3_aa: CASSLLPGPNEQFF
cdr3_nt: TGTGCCAGCAGTTTATTGCCAGGGCCCAATGAGCAGTTCTTC

d_call: TRBD1
clone_size: -
j_call: TRBJ1-2
v_call: TRBV20-1
cdr3_aa: CSATSGTGANNYGYTF
cdr3_nt: TGCAGTGCTACTTCCGGGACAGGAGCAAATAACTATGGCTACACCTTC

d_call: TRBD2
clone_size: few
j_call: TRBJ2-7
v_call: TRBV12-3/TRBV12-4
cdr3_aa: CASSLAGGYHEQYF
cdr3_nt: TGTGCCAGCAGCTTAGCGGGAGGGTACCACGAGCAGTACTTC

d_call: -
clone_size: once
j_call: TRBJ2-4
v_call: TRBV12-3/TRBV12-4
cdr3_aa: CASSLRRGDSRNIQYF
cdr3_nt: TGTGCCAGCAGTTTACGGAGGGGGGACAGTAGAAACATTCAGTACTTC

d_call: -
clone_size: -
j_call: TRBJ2-5
v_call: TRBV7-2
cdr3_aa: CASSLNAGSQETQYF
cdr3_nt: TGTGCCAGCAGCTTAAATGCAGGTTCCCAAGAGACCCAGTACTTC

d_call: TRBD2
clone_size: -
j_call: TRBJ2-1
v_call: TRBV11-2
cdr3_aa: CASSLRSRGAPWGQFF
cdr3_nt: TGTGCCAGCAGCTTAAGGTCGCGGGGGGCCCCGTGGGGGCAGTTCTTC

d_call: -
clone_size: -
j_call: TRBJ1-2
v_call: TRBV27
cdr3_aa: CASSWGREYGYTF
cdr3_nt: TGTGCCAGCAGTTGGGGGAGGGAATATGGCTACACCTTC

d_call: -
clone_size: -
j_call: TRBJ1-1
v_call: TRBV20-1
cdr3_aa: CSALGGTNTEAFF
cdr3_nt: TGCAGTGCTCTGGGGGGGACCAACACTGAAGCTTTCTTT

d_call: TRBD2
clone_size: -
j_call: TRBJ2-1
v_call: TRBV12-3/TRBV12-4
cdr3_aa: CASSPTTSGVNEQFF
cdr3_nt: TGTGCCAGCAGTCCTACGACTAGCGGGGTTAATGAGCAGTTCTTC